Shown below are 23 T cell receptor beta chains from a single sample sequenced in a study of identical twins. TCRdb itself ran the 5' RACE reads through MiXCR, one entry per CDR3 protein. The sample shows some 320,000 distinct CDR3 sequences, 10% to 15% of them seen only once. This same sample was also part of a study on yellow fever vaccine responses in identical twins.

The sequenced material came from CD8+ T cells sorted from blood. The receptors were gathered from a woman aged 18 to 35 in good health.

V usage is TRBV7-6 and J usage is TRBJ2-7, with D uncertain. The germline V and J ends were trimmed by 5 bases and 4 bases, with 12 bases remaining between them. The CDR3 spans 13 residues. The germline V gene has CDR1 SGHVS and CDR2 FNYEAQ. For the CDR3, the DNA is TGTGCCAGCAGCCAGGAGAGTAGATACGAGCAGTACTTC. Translation: CASSQESRYEQYF.

A few counts support this clonotype. The V and J genes are TRBV9 and TRBJ1-1; tentative D call: TRBD1 (5 bases). Germline CDR1 reads SGDLS; CDR2 reads YYNGEE. This CDR3 is 14 amino acids long. The V end was cut by 0 bases, the J end by 1 base, with 7 bases between. In DNA, the CDR3 is TGTGCCAGCAGCGTAGCGGGGGAGAACACTGAAGCTTTCTTT. Its translation is CASSVAGENTEAFF.

In its sample, this clonotype was seen a few times. The chain's CDR3 is CASSEAVLQETQYF. The DNA for the CDR3 is TGCGCCAGCAGTGAAGCGGTTCTCCAAGAGACCCAGTACTTC. The rearrangement links TRBV10-1 to TRBJ2-5, with D maybe TRBD2 (5 bases). The CDR3 loop spans 14 amino acids. Germline V lookup: CDR1 WNHNN, CDR2 SYGVQD (reference sequence). Trimming removed 3 bases at V and 1 base at J, with 9 bases between.

The gene calls are TRBV20-1 and TRBJ2-1, with 7 bases matching TRBD2. With V trimmed by 5 bases and J by 3 bases, 13 bases remained unmatched. The CDR3 has 16 residues. Germline loops: CDR1 DFQATT, CDR2 SNEGSKA (reference sequence). CDR3 bases: TGCAGTGCTCAGCCGACGCCCCGGGAGGTCTACAATGAGCAGTTCTTC. It specifies CSAQPTPREVYNEQFF.

At least ten counts were recorded for this clonotype. The chain recombines TRBV12-3 or TRBV12-4 with TRBJ2-5; D remains ambiguous. V lost 6 bases and J 0 bases, leaving 8 bases between the germline ends. The CDR3 has 13 amino acids. CDR3 DNA sequence: TGTGCCAGCAGGCCTACATACCAAGAGACCCAGTACTTC. Its translation is CASRPTYQETQYF.

This clonotype was recorded a few times. The J gene is TRBJ1-1, the V gene TRBV7-9, with D unresolved. Trimming removed 2 bases from V and 7 bases from J, with 8 bases in between. This CDR3 region has 12 residues. The germline V gene has CDR1 SEHNR and CDR2 FQNEAQ (reference sequence). The DNA for the CDR3 is TGTGCCAGCAGCTTAAGAGCAGTTGAAGCTTTCTTT. It translates to CASSLRAVEAFF. The variable domain in full, completed from reference TRBV7-9 and TRBJ1-1, reads DTGVSQNPRHKITKRGQNVTFRCDPISEHNRLYWYRQTLGQGPEFLTYFQNEAQLEKSRLLSDRFSAERPKGSFSTLEIQRTEQGDSAMYLCASSLRAVEAFFGQGTRLTVV.

The chain combines TRBV12-3 or TRBV12-4 with TRBJ2-1; D may match TRBD1 or TRBD2 (5 bases each). Trimming cost V 6 bases and J 4 bases, with 13 bases left between them. The CDR3 covers 14 residues. The CDR3 DNA is TGTGCCAGCAGGGGGGAGATAGCGTACAATGAGCAGTTCTTC. This codes for CASRGEIAYNEQFF.

This clonotype was detected ten times or more. V usage is TRBV12-3 or TRBV12-4 and J usage is TRBJ1-5; TRBD1 matches at 8 bases. The CDR3 contains 15 residues. V lost 4 bases to trimming and J lost 3 bases; unmatched junction nucleotides: 5. CDR3: CASSWAGGSNQPQHF. The CDR3 DNA reads as TGTGCCAGCAGTTGGGCAGGGGGCTCCAATCAGCCCCAGCATTTT.

This clonotype was found a few times. J is TRBJ2-3 and V is TRBV12-3 or TRBV12-4, with 7 bases identical to TRBD2. The V gene end was trimmed by 5 bases and the J gene end by 6 bases; junction bases not matched to a gene: 11. The CDR3 spans 15 residues. This CDR3 is CASSRAPGGVDTQYF. The CDR3 coding sequence is TGTGCCAGCAGTCGGGCCCCGGGAGGAGTGGATACGCAGTATTTT.

This clonotype was picked up many times. The chain uses TRBV2 and TRBJ2-1; weak D call: TRBD1 (6 bases). CDR1 SNHLY and CDR2 FYNNEI come from the germline V gene. The CDR3 is 13 amino acids. V was shortened by 6 bases and J by 5 bases, with 11 bases between the two germline ends. The CDR3 region is CASRTGSHNEQFF. The CDR3 bases are TGTGCCAGCAGAACAGGGTCCCACAATGAGCAGTTCTTC.

In its sample, this clonotype was seen many times. This sequence joins TRBV12-3 or TRBV12-4 and TRBJ2-1; D is unclear. The CDR3 is 14 amino acids. V was trimmed by 4 bases and J by 2 bases, leaving 9 bases between them. DNA of the CDR3: TGTGCCAGCAGTTGGACGCCTACCTACAATGAGCAGTTCTTC. It translates to CASSWTPTYNEQFF.

The chain is built from TRBV13 and TRBJ2-1, with D unclear. Per germline, CDR1 PRHDT and CDR2 FYEKMQ (reference sequence). The CDR3 loop spans 16 amino acids. Trimming shortened V by 5 bases and J by 0 bases, and 14 bases separated the two germline ends. CDR3 coding DNA: TGTGCCAGCAGCCTCAGAGATTCGAGCTCCTACAATGAGCAGTTCTTC. Its protein product is CASSLRDSSSYNEQFF.

This clonotype was picked up many times. V is TRBV7-9 and J is TRBJ1-5, with a possible D match to TRBD1 (6 bases). There are 13 residues in the CDR3. Trimming removed 9 bases from V and 4 bases from J, with 13 bases in between. Germline values: CDR1 SEHNR, CDR2 FQNEAQ (reference sequence). This CDR3 reads CASRGGGNQPQHF. DNA of the CDR3: TGTGCCAGTCGTGGGGGCGGGAATCAGCCCCAGCATTTT.

This clonotype showed up many times. The chain employs TRBV10-3 and TRBJ2-6, with 11 bases lining up with TRBD2. V gave up 6 bases and J gave up 1 base; unmatched junction bases: 8. Germline loops: CDR1 ENHRY, CDR2 SYGVKD. The CDR3 is 18 residues long. The CDR3 sequence is CAISEPTSGMSGANVLTF. In DNA, the CDR3 is TGTGCCATCAGCGAACCGACTAGCGGGATGTCTGGGGCCAACGTCCTGACTTTC.

This clonotype was seen only a few times. The rearrangement joins TRBV6-2 or TRBV6-3 to TRBJ2-2; 9 bases match TRBD2. Trimming took 8 bases from V and 5 from J; bases not matched to a gene: 6. CDR1 is MNHEY, CDR2 SVGEGT, per germline. There are 14 residues in the CDR3. The CDR3 spells CASSGLAGTGELFF. For the CDR3, the DNA is TGTGCCAGCTCGGGGCTAGCGGGGACCGGGGAGCTGTTTTTT.

This clonotype was detected ten times or more. The rearrangement uses TRBV12-3 or TRBV12-4 and TRBJ2-1; 11 bases fit TRBD2. The CDR3 is 18 residues long. V was pared by 0 bases and J by 4 bases, with 8 bases of the junction left unmatched. The CDR3 DNA follows: TGTGCCAGCAGTTTAGCAACTAGCGGGAGCCGGGTGTACAATGAGCAGTTCTTC. This translates into CASSLATSGSRVYNEQFF.

In this sample, this clonotype turned up a few times. The chain employs TRBV2 and TRBJ2-1; TRBD2 matches at 8 bases. Germline V gives CDR1 SNHLY, CDR2 FYNNEI. After removal of 7 bases from V and 8 bases from J, the junction contained 16 bases not matched to a gene. This CDR3 has 16 amino acids. In DNA form, the CDR3 reads TGTGCCAGCACCCCAGCGGCGGGAGGAAAAGAGGATGAGCAGTTCTTC. Its translation is CASTPAAGGKEDEQFF.

J is TRBJ2-1 and V is TRBV27; 9 nucleotides match TRBD2. Germline V gene sequence: CDR1 MNHEY, CDR2 SMNVEV (reference sequence). J was trimmed by 0 bases and V by 3 bases; bases with no gene match: 9. The length of the CDR3 is 18 residues. The CDR3 protein is CASSFRLAGPLSYNEQFF. CDR3 DNA: TGTGCCAGCAGTTTCAGGCTAGCGGGGCCCCTCTCCTACAATGAGCAGTTCTTC.

The gene calls are TRBV12-3 or TRBV12-4 and TRBJ2-1; D possibly uses TRBD1 or TRBD2 (5 bases each). V was clipped by 6 bases and J by 3 bases, with 15 bases between them. The CDR3 is 15 amino acids. The CDR3 DNA is TGTGCCAGCAGCTTCGGGGCTAGGAACTACAATGAGCAGTTCTTC. Translated, it gives CASSFGARNYNEQFF.

This clonotype was picked up a small number of times. J is TRBJ2-2 and V is TRBV6-1, with 7 bases identical to TRBD2. The CDR3 covers 15 residues. V shed 6 bases and J 5 bases; nucleotides not matched to a gene: 9. Germline loops: CDR1 MNHNS, CDR2 SASEGT. This CDR3 reads CASSLTGGGTGELFF. As DNA, the CDR3 is TGTGCCAGCAGCCTCACTGGGGGGGGTACCGGGGAGCTGTTTTTT.

This clonotype was seen only a few times. The chain is built from TRBV3-1 and TRBJ1-3; 7 nucleotides match TRBD1. Trimming at V came to 6 bases and at J to 6 bases, leaving 8 bases not matched to a gene. This CDR3 spans 14 amino acids. Germline CDR1 reads LGHDT; CDR2 reads YNNKEL (reference sequence). The CDR3 DNA sequence: TGTGCCAGCAGGGTCGACAGGGACGAAAACACCATATATTTT. Its protein product is CASRVDRDENTIYF.

There are many counts of this clonotype. The rearrangement uses TRBV12-3 or TRBV12-4 and TRBJ2-1; D remains ambiguous. This CDR3 has 12 amino acids. Trimming pared 6 bases from V and 6 bases from J, leaving 9 bases between. The CDR3 sequence: CASSTPGNEQFF. The CDR3, as DNA: TGTGCCAGCAGCACTCCAGGCAATGAGCAGTTCTTC.

Only a few counts were recorded for this clonotype. The chain links TRBV4-2 to TRBJ2-7; TRBD2 agrees at 12 bases. Trimming at V came to 4 bases and at J to 4 bases, leaving 5 bases not matched to a gene. The germline V gene has CDR1 LGHNA and CDR2 YNFKEQ. CDR3 length equals 15 residues. This chain's CDR3 is CASSPPGLAGYEQYF. CDR3 DNA: TGTGCCAGCAGCCCCCCCGGACTAGCGGGATACGAGCAGTACTTC.